A selection of T cell receptor beta chains follows, all from one sample in a study of blood T cell repertoires in COVID-19. The repertoire was sequenced with immunoSEQ multiplex PCR; TCRdb's copy has only in-frame clones and lacks some. The sample has more than 20,000 clones, roughly 86% seen once; the top ten hold roughly 4.7%. The specimen sequenced was peripheral blood. These receptors all stem from a man between 50 and 59 years old with active COVID-19. CDR3s include the opening cysteine and the closing phenylalanine or tryptophan. The D gene is left open where the match is weak. Size is stated for part of the rows, as once, few or many counts, or as a class when the clone is expanded.

abundance: NA
d_gene: TRBD1
v_gene: TRBV7-8
j_gene: TRBJ2-7
CDR3nt: TGTGCCAGCAGCTTAGGAACTTGGGCCCCGGGACAGGGCAACGAGCAGTACTTC
CDR3aa: CASSLGTWAPGQGNEQYF

abundance: NA
d_gene: NA
v_gene: TRBV7-2
j_gene: TRBJ2-7
CDR3nt: TGTGCCAGCAGCTTAGCGCTGCCTAGCGACGCGTCCTACGAGCAGTACTTC
CDR3aa: CASSLALPSDASYEQYF

abundance: NA
d_gene: NA
v_gene: TRBV18
j_gene: TRBJ2-3
CDR3nt: TGTGCCAGCTCACCGGGGAGATCAGATACGCAGTATTTT
CDR3aa: CASSPGRSDTQYF

abundance: NA
d_gene: NA
v_gene: TRBV5-4
j_gene: TRBJ2-5
CDR3nt: TGTGCCAGCAGCCAAAGGGACACACAAGAGACCCAGTACTTC
CDR3aa: CASSQRDTQETQYF

abundance: once
d_gene: TRBD2
v_gene: TRBV5-1
j_gene: TRBJ2-7
CDR3nt: TGCGCCAGCAGCTTGGGAGGCACTAGCGCTCACTACGAGCAGTACTTC
CDR3aa: CASSLGGTSAHYEQYF

abundance: few
d_gene: TRBD1
v_gene: TRBV12-3/TRBV12-4
j_gene: TRBJ1-5
CDR3nt: TGTGCCAGCAGTCCACAGGGGATCCAGCCCCAGCATTTT
CDR3aa: CASSPQGIQPQHF

abundance: NA
d_gene: NA
v_gene: TRBV5-1
j_gene: TRBJ1-6
CDR3nt: TGCGCCAGCAGCCTGGGTGGTAGAGGGCCCAGTTCACCCCTCCACTTT
CDR3aa: CASSLGGRGPSSPLHF

abundance: NA
d_gene: TRBD1
v_gene: TRBV28
j_gene: TRBJ1-2
CDR3nt: TGTGCCAGCAGGGAGAGCAGGGGGCGATTCTATGGCTACACCTTC
CDR3aa: CASRESRGRFYGYTF

abundance: NA
d_gene: TRBD2
v_gene: TRBV7-2
j_gene: TRBJ2-7
CDR3nt: TGTGCCAGCAGCTTTAGCGGGGGGGCCTCCGAGCAGTACTTC
CDR3aa: CASSFSGGASEQYF

abundance: NA
d_gene: NA
v_gene: TRBV5-6
j_gene: TRBJ2-1
CDR3nt: TGTGCCAGCAGCTTTAGTAGCGGCGATATCTACAATGAGCAGTTCTTC
CDR3aa: CASSFSSGDIYNEQFF

abundance: NA
d_gene: TRBD1
v_gene: TRBV5-6
j_gene: TRBJ1-1
CDR3nt: TGTGCCAGCAGCCGGGACAGGGACACTGAAGCTTTCTTT
CDR3aa: CASSRDRDTEAFF

abundance: NA
d_gene: TRBD2
v_gene: TRBV6-2/TRBV6-3
j_gene: TRBJ2-3
CDR3nt: TGTGCCAGCAGTTACTCCCATCTGCGGGGGGATAATTCAGATACGCAGTATTTT
CDR3aa: CASSYSHLRGDNSDTQYF

abundance: NA
d_gene: NA
v_gene: TRBV5-1
j_gene: TRBJ1-2
CDR3nt: TGCGCCAGCAGCTTGGGTCAGGGGTCATACGGCTACACCTTC
CDR3aa: CASSLGQGSYGYTF

abundance: NA
d_gene: TRBD1
v_gene: TRBV30
j_gene: TRBJ1-3
CDR3nt: TGTGCCTGGACCCGGGACAGCTTCGGAAACACCATATATTTT
CDR3aa: CAWTRDSFGNTIYF

abundance: NA
d_gene: TRBD2
v_gene: TRBV5-6
j_gene: TRBJ2-1
CDR3nt: TGTGCCAGCAGCCCGGGGGGGCGGAGGTACAATGAGCAGTTCTTC
CDR3aa: CASSPGGRRYNEQFF

abundance: NA
d_gene: TRBD1
v_gene: TRBV2
j_gene: TRBJ1-3
CDR3nt: TGTGCCAGCAGTGAGAGACCTCTGGGGACAGCTGGAAACACCATATATTTT
CDR3aa: CASSERPLGTAGNTIYF

abundance: NA
d_gene: TRBD2
v_gene: TRBV2
j_gene: TRBJ2-5
CDR3nt: TGTGCCGGACGCAGGCGGGAGGGGGAGACCCAGTACTTC
CDR3aa: CAGRRREGETQYF

abundance: NA
d_gene: TRBD1
v_gene: TRBV6-6
j_gene: TRBJ2-2
CDR3nt: TGTGCCAGCAGATCTCAGGGGGCGAGCGGGGAGCTGTTTTTT
CDR3aa: CASRSQGASGELFF

abundance: NA
d_gene: TRBD1
v_gene: TRBV5-1
j_gene: TRBJ2-6
CDR3nt: TGCGCCAGCAGGGGAGGACAGGGGAACTCTGGGGCCAACGTCCTGACTTTC
CDR3aa: CASRGGQGNSGANVLTF

abundance: NA
d_gene: NA
v_gene: TRBV24-1
j_gene: TRBJ1-2
CDR3nt: TGTGCCACCAGTGACTCGGGACTCACGGGTTATTTCTATGGCTACACCTTC
CDR3aa: CATSDSGLTGYFYGYTF

abundance: NA
d_gene: NA
v_gene: TRBV9
j_gene: TRBJ2-2
CDR3nt: TGTGCCAGCAGCGGCAACGGAGGAAAAGGGACCGGGGAGCTGTTTTTT
CDR3aa: CASSGNGGKGTGELFF

abundance: few
d_gene: NA
v_gene: TRBV10-3
j_gene: TRBJ2-2
CDR3nt: TGTGCCATCAGTGAGTCGGCCCTTTGGACAGTGAACACCGGGGAGCTGTTTTTT
CDR3aa: CAISESALWTVNTGELFF

abundance: once
d_gene: NA
v_gene: TRBV9
j_gene: TRBJ2-3
CDR3nt: TGTGCCAGCAGCGTAGAAAGGGGAACAGATACGCAGTATTTT
CDR3aa: CASSVERGTDTQYF

abundance: NA
d_gene: TRBD2
v_gene: TRBV9
j_gene: TRBJ2-2
CDR3nt: TGTGCCAGCAGCCCCTCTAGCGGAGGCGGGGAGCTGTTTTTT
CDR3aa: CASSPSSGGGELFF

abundance: NA
d_gene: TRBD1
v_gene: TRBV5-1
j_gene: TRBJ1-6
CDR3nt: TGCGCCAGCAGCTTACGGACAGGGGAGAATGTATCACCCCTCCACTTT
CDR3aa: CASSLRTGENVSPLHF

abundance: NA
d_gene: TRBD1
v_gene: TRBV6-5
j_gene: TRBJ2-1
CDR3nt: TGTGCCAGCAGTATGAGACAGGGACCAGAGCAGTTCTTC
CDR3aa: CASSMRQGPEQFF

abundance: NA
d_gene: NA
v_gene: TRBV4-1
j_gene: TRBJ2-1
CDR3nt: TGCGCCAGCAGCCAAGAGTCCGGGAGAAAGAACAATGAGCAGTTCTTC
CDR3aa: CASSQESGRKNNEQFF

abundance: once
d_gene: TRBD2
v_gene: TRBV6-2/TRBV6-3
j_gene: TRBJ2-7
CDR3nt: TGTGCCAGCAGTTCCCCGGCGGGGGCCTACGAGCAGTACTTC
CDR3aa: CASSSPAGAYEQYF

abundance: once
d_gene: NA
v_gene: TRBV11-3
j_gene: TRBJ2-7
CDR3nt: TGTGCCAGCAGCTCCCTACAGGGCTACGAGCAGTACTTC
CDR3aa: CASSSLQGYEQYF

abundance: once
d_gene: NA
v_gene: TRBV7-2
j_gene: TRBJ2-5
CDR3nt: TGTGCCAGCAGCAGGGAGTATCGAGAGACCCAGTACTTC
CDR3aa: CASSREYRETQYF

abundance: once
d_gene: TRBD1
v_gene: TRBV5-4
j_gene: TRBJ2-4
CDR3nt: TGTGCCAGCAGCTTGGAGGGACAGGGAAAAAACATTCAGTACTTC
CDR3aa: CASSLEGQGKNIQYF

abundance: once
d_gene: TRBD1
v_gene: TRBV4-3
j_gene: TRBJ1-4
CDR3nt: TGCGCCAGCAGCCAAGACATCCTGGGCGCGGGACGCAGGGCAGGGGGTGAAAAACTGTTTTTT
CDR3aa: CASSQDILGAGRRAGGEKLFF

abundance: once
d_gene: TRBD1
v_gene: TRBV24-1
j_gene: TRBJ2-3
CDR3nt: TGTGCCACCAGTGACCCAGCACTGCCGGGACAGGAGGTTCCAGCAGATACGCAGTATTTT
CDR3aa: CATSDPALPGQEVPADTQYF

abundance: NA
d_gene: NA
v_gene: TRBV4-1
j_gene: TRBJ2-3
CDR3nt: TGCGCCAGCAGAGGGGGGGCAGATACGCAGTATTTT
CDR3aa: CASRGGADTQYF

abundance: NA
d_gene: TRBD2
v_gene: TRBV10-1
j_gene: TRBJ2-3
CDR3nt: TGCGCCAGCAGTGAAGGACTAGTTTTTTTCACAGATACGCAGTATTTT
CDR3aa: CASSEGLVFFTDTQYF

abundance: NA
d_gene: TRBD1
v_gene: TRBV19
j_gene: TRBJ1-5
CDR3nt: TGTGCCAGTAGTGCCAGGGGGAGAGGCGACAATCAGCCCCAGCATTTT
CDR3aa: CASSARGRGDNQPQHF